One and the same sample provided the 18 T cell receptor beta chains below, sequenced in a study of early T cells in non-severe SARS-CoV-2 infection. TCRdb called the 5' RACE reads again in MiXCR, with one record for every CDR3 protein. This sample has roughly 53,000 distinct CDR3 sequences; under 11% occur once, and the top ten carry roughly 4.5%. Sequenced: whole blood. These TCRs come from an adult who was a healthcare worker with PCR-confirmed SARS-CoV-2 infection or an uninfected control (not recorded which).

This clonotype was seen a few times. The J gene is TRBJ2-7, the V gene TRBV18, with D possibly TRBD2 on 6 matching bases. The CDR3 is made up of 15 amino acids. Trimming shortened V by 4 bases and J by 4 bases, and 17 bases separated the two germline ends. Per germline, CDR1 KGHSH and CDR2 LQKENI. The CDR3 sequence is CASSLRGGEVYEQYF. The CDR3 DNA reads TGTGCCAGCTCACTCAGAGGAGGGGAAGTTTACGAGCAGTACTTC.

The CDR3 bases are TGCGCCAGCAGCCAAGGCTCGGAGGGGGGGCAGTATTTT. It encodes CASSQGSEGGQYF. The rearrangement uses TRBV4-3 and TRBJ2-3, with D perhaps TRBD1 or TRBD2 (6 bases each). Germline assignment: CDR1 LGHNA and CDR2 YSLEER. The CDR3 consists of 13 residues. V was clipped by 1 base and J by 11 bases, with 13 bases between them.

This clonotype was seen more than once but under ten times. V gene TRBV11-2 combines with J gene TRBJ2-1; no reliable D call. Germline CDR1 is SGHAT and CDR2 is FQNNGV. V lost 1 base and J lost 0, with 10 bases in between. The CDR3 totals 16 residues. CDR3: CASSLGVLSSYNEQFF. DNA of the CDR3: TGTGCCAGCAGCTTAGGCGTCCTGAGCTCCTACAATGAGCAGTTCTTC. The full variable domain, with the rest looked up from reference TRBV11-2 and TRBJ2-1, is EAGVAQSPRYKIIEKRQSVAFWCNPISGHATLYWYQQILGQGPKLLIQFQNNGVVDDSQLPKDRFSAERLKGVDSTLKIQPAKLEDSAVYLCASSLGVLSSYNEQFFGPGTRLTVL.

This clonotype was detected ten times or more. V and J are TRBV20-1 and TRBJ2-1; the D is unclear. The CDR3 loop spans 15 amino acids. Germline V gene lookup returns CDR1 DFQATT and CDR2 SNEGSKA (reference sequence). V lost 6 bases, J lost 1 base, and 16 bases lay in between. DNA for the CDR3: TGCAGTGCCAGTACCGGGTACAAGTCCTACAATGAGCAGTTCTTC. Residues: CSASTGYKSYNEQFF.

This clonotype was found many times. V gene TRBV12-3 or TRBV12-4 combines with J gene TRBJ2-1, with D perhaps matching TRBD1 or TRBD2 (6 bases each). Deletions cut 7 bases from V and 4 bases from J, with 17 bases between. This CDR3 is 15 amino acids long. The CDR3 is CASTPEGGSYNEQFF. The CDR3 nucleotides read TGTGCCAGCACCCCTGAAGGGGGGAGTTACAATGAGCAGTTCTTC.

This clonotype occurred a few times. The gene calls are TRBV7-8 and TRBJ2-5, with 8 bases lining up with TRBD2. With V trimmed by 6 bases and J by 5 bases, 17 bases remained unmatched. The CDR3 extends over 17 amino acids. Per the germline V gene, CDR1 is SGHVS and CDR2 is FQNEAQ. The CDR3 region is CASRYRASGSLGETQYF. The CDR3 bases are TGTGCCAGCAGATACAGGGCCAGCGGGAGTCTCGGTGAGACCCAGTACTTC.

The chain joins TRBV6-6 to TRBJ1-5; possibly TRBD1 for D (6 bases). V gave up 6 bases and J gave up 0 bases, with 15 bases separating them. The CDR3 consists of 16 residues. Germline V CDR1 and CDR2: MNHNY, SVGAGI (reference sequence). In nucleotides, the CDR3 is TGTGCCAGCAGCCTAATACAGGGAGATAGCAATCAGCCCCAGCATTTT. Translating it yields CASSLIQGDSNQPQHF.

This clonotype has more than one count but fewer than ten. The J gene is TRBJ2-5, the V gene TRBV27, with 14 bases fitting TRBD2. CDR1 and CDR2 from the germline V gene are MNHEY and SMNVEV (reference sequence). J gave up 5 bases and V 5 bases, and 7 bases lay outside the gene matches. This CDR3 has 16 residues. The CDR3 loop reads CASSPTGTSGGETQYF. The CDR3 DNA is TGTGCCAGCAGTCCCACTGGGACTAGCGGGGGTGAGACCCAGTACTTC.

This clonotype occurred many times. The rearrangement links TRBV20-1 to TRBJ2-3, with D perhaps matching TRBD2 (6 bases). The germline V and J ends were trimmed by 0 bases and 9 bases, with 13 bases remaining between them. The CDR3 is 13 amino acids. The germline gives CDR1 DFQATT, CDR2 SNEGSKA (reference sequence). The CDR3 coding sequence is TGCAGTGCTAGAGACCGGGGGATGGGAACGCAGTATTTT. It yields the protein CSARDRGMGTQYF.

In its sample, this clonotype was seen a few times. CDR3 DNA: TGCAGTGCTAGAGTATCAGGGTTGGATGGCTACACCTTC. It translates to CSARVSGLDGYTF. The rearrangement links TRBV20-1 to TRBJ1-2, with D tentatively TRBD1 (5 bases). Germline loops: CDR1 DFQATT, CDR2 SNEGSKA (reference sequence). The CDR3 has 13 residues. V was pared by 1 base and J by 6 bases, with 12 bases between.

This clonotype has a handful of counts. This chain joins TRBV10-3 and TRBJ1-2; the match to TRBD1 covers 10 bases. The CDR3 spans 14 residues. Germline CDR1 reads ENHRY; CDR2 reads SYGVKD. V lost 7 bases and J lost 4; bases outside the gene matches: 6. This CDR3 reads CAINMDRGSYGYTF. The DNA for the CDR3 is TGTGCCATCAATATGGACAGGGGGAGCTATGGCTACACCTTC.

This clonotype was counted only a few times. The rearrangement uses TRBV24-1 and TRBJ2-5, with D possibly being TRBD1 or TRBD2 (5 bases each). Germline V gene lookup returns CDR1 KGHDR and CDR2 SFDVKD. The CDR3 totals 15 residues. V shed 5 bases and J shed 1 base, with 13 bases lying between them. CDR3 bases: TGTGCCACCAGTGCGGGACGACAGAGCCAAGAGACCCAGTACTTC. This gives the protein CATSAGRQSQETQYF.

V usage is TRBV18 and J usage is TRBJ1-1, with D tentatively TRBD1 (6 bases). The CDR3 loop spans 17 amino acids. V lost 0 bases and J 2 bases, leaving 16 bases between the germline ends. Germline CDR1 is KGHSH and CDR2 is LQKENI. This CDR3 is CASSPPGGHPGNTEAFF. In DNA, the CDR3 is TGTGCCAGCTCACCACCCGGGGGCCACCCCGGTAACACTGAAGCTTTCTTT.

The chain recombines TRBV20-1 with TRBJ2-7, with D possibly being TRBD1 (6 bases). The CDR3 covers 14 residues. V was clipped by 2 bases and J by 6 bases, with 17 bases between them. The germline V gene has CDR1 DFQATT and CDR2 SNEGSKA (reference sequence). The CDR3 coding sequence is TGCAGTGCTAGACAGAACACAGGGTATGGCGAGCAGTACTTC. Translation: CSARQNTGYGEQYF.

The CDR3 DNA sequence: TGTGCCAGCAGTTACTCAGGGGCAGGGGGCTTCAATGAGCAGTTCTTC. This codes for CASSYSGAGGFNEQFF. The rearrangement joins TRBV6-2 or TRBV6-3 to TRBJ2-1; 8 bases are a match to TRBD1. This CDR3 has 16 amino acids. CDR1 is MNHEY and CDR2 is SVGEGT in the germline V gene. The junction had 7 bases not matched to a gene; V was cut back by 0 bases and J by 6 bases.

This clonotype was recorded at least ten times. The genes are TRBV4-3 and TRBJ2-7; TRBD2 aligns across 13 bases. The trim removed 4 bases at V and 11 bases at J, leaving 8 bases unmatched. The V gene's germline CDR1 is LGHNA and CDR2 YSLEER. The CDR3 is made up of 14 amino acids. CDR3 DNA: TGCGCCAGCAGCCTCGGACTAGCGGGAGAGCGCAAGTACTTC. Translation: CASSLGLAGERKYF.

This clonotype has ten or more counts. The chain uses TRBV12-3 or TRBV12-4 and TRBJ2-3, with D perhaps given as TRBD1 or TRBD2 (5 bases each). CDR3 length equals 16 residues. The V and J ends lost 6 bases and 5 bases respectively, with 21 bases between them. As DNA, the CDR3 is TGTGCCAGCAGACCGGACGGGACCCCAGGCCGAGATACGCAGTATTTT. It encodes CASRPDGTPGRDTQYF.

This clonotype was recorded many times. In DNA, the CDR3 is TGCAGTGCTAGAGTAAACGGGGGGGCCCTTGGAGAGACCCAGTACTTC. Amino acid sequence: CSARVNGGALGETQYF. V is TRBV20-1 and J is TRBJ2-5, with 8 bases that match TRBD2. CDR1 and CDR2 from the germline V gene are DFQATT and SNEGSKA (reference sequence). The CDR3 sequence is 16 residues long. The V segment lost 1 base and the J segment 4 bases; nucleotides outside the gene matches: 11.